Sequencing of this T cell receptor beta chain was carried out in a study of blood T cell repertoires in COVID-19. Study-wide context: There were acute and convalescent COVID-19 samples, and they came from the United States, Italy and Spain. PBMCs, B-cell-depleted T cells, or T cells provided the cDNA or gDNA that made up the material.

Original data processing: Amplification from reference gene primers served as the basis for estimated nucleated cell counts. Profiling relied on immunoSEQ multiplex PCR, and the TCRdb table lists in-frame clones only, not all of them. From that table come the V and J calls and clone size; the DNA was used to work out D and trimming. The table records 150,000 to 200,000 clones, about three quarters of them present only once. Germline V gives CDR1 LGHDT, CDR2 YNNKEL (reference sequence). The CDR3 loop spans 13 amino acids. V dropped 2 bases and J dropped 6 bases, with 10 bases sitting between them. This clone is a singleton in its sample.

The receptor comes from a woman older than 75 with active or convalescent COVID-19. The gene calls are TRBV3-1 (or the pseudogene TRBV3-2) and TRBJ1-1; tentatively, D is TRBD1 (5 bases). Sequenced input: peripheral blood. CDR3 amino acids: CASSQQGGSEAFF. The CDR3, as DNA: TGTGCCAGCAGCCAACAGGGAGGGTCTGAAGCTTTCTTT.